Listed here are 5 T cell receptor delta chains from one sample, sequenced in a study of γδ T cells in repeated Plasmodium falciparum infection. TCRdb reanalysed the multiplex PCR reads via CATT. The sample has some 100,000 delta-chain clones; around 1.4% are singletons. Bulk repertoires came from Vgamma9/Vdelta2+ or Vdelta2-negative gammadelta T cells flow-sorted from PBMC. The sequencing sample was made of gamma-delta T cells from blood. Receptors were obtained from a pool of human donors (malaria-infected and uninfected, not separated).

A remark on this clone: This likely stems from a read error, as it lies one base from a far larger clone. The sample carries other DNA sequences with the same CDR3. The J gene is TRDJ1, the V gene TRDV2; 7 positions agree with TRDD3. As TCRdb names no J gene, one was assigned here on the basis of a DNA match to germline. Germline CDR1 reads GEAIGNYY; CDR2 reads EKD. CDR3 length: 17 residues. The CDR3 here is CACDRVGIPPYTDKLIF. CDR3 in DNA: TGTGCCTGTGACAGAGTCGGGATACCCCCCTACACCGACAAACTCATCTTT.

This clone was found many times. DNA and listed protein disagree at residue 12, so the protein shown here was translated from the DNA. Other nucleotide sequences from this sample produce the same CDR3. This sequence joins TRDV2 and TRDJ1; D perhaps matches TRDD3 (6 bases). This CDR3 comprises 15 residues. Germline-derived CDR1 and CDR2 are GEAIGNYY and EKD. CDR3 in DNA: TGTGCCTGTGACAAGGTGGGGGCGAACCTCGATAGACTCATCTTT. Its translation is CACDKVGANLDRLIF.

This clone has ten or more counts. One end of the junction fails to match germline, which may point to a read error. The DNA for the CDR3 is TGTGCTCTTGGGGAACTATTGGCCTGCGGGGTGGGGGATACAAGCCGGTACACCTATAAACTCATCTTT. Encoded protein: CALGELLACGVGDTSRYTYKLIF. The chain joins TRDV1 to TRDJ1; 10 nucleotides match TRDD3. The CDR3 loop spans 23 amino acids. Per germline, CDR1 TSWWSYY and CDR2 QGS.

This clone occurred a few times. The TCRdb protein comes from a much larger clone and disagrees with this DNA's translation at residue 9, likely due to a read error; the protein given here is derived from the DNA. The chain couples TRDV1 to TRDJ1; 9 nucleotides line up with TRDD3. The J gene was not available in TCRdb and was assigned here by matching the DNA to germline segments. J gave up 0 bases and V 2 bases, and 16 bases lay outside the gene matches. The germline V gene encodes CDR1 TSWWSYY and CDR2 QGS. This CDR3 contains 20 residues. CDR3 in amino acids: CALGEFLYSHRGIHTDKLIF. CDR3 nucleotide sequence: TGTGCTCTTGGGGAATTTCTTTACAGTCATCGGGGGATACACACCGATAAACTCATCTTT.

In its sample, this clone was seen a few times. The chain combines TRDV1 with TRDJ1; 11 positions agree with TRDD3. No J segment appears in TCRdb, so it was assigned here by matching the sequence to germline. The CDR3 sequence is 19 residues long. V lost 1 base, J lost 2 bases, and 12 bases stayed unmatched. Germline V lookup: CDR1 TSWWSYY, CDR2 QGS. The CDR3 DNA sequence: TGTGCTCTTGGGGAACACTCTCGATTTAACTGGGGGATAACCGATAAACTCATCTTT. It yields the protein CALGEHSRFNWGITDKLIF.